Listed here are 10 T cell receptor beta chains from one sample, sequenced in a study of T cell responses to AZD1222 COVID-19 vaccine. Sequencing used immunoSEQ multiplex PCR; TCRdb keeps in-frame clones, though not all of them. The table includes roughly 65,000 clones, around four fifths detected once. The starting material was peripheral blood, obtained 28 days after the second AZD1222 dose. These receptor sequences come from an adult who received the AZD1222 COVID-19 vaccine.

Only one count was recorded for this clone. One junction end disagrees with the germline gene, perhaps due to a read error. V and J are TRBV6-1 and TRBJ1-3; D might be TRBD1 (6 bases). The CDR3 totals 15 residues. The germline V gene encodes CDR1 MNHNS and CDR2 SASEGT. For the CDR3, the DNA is TGTGCCAGCAGGGAAGGGGGAAGGGGTGGAAACACCATATATTTT. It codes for CASREGGRGGNTIYF.

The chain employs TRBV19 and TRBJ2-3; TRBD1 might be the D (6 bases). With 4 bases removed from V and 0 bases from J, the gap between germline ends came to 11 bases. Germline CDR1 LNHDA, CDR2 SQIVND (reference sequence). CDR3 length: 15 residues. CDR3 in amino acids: CASSTRDTSTDTQYF. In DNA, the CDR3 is TGTGCCAGTAGTACCCGGGACACGAGCACAGATACGCAGTATTTT.

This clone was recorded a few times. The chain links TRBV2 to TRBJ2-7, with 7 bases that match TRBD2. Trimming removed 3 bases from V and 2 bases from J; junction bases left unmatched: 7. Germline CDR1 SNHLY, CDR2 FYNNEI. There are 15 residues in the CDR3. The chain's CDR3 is CASSEPAGRAYEQYF. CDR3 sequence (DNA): TGTGCCAGCAGTGAGCCAGCGGGAAGGGCCTACGAGCAGTACTTC.

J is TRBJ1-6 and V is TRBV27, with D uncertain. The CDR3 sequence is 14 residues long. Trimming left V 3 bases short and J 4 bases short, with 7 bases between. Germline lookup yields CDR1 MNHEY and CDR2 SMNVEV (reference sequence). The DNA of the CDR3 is TGTGCCAGCAGTTTGACTGCGTATAATTCACCCCTCCACTTT. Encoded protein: CASSLTAYNSPLHF.

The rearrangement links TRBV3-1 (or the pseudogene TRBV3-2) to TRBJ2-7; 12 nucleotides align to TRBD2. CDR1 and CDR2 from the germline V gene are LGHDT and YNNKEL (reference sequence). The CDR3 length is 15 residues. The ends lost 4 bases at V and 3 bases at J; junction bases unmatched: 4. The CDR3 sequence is CASSRRLAGVYEQYF. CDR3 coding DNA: TGTGCCAGCAGCCGGAGACTAGCGGGAGTCTACGAGCAGTACTTC.

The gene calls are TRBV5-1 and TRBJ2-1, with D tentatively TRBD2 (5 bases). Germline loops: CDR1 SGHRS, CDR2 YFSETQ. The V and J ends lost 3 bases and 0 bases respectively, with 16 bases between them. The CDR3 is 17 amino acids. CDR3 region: CASSYSPGSSSYNEQFF. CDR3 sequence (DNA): TGCGCCAGCAGCTACTCTCCGGGGTCCAGCTCCTACAATGAGCAGTTCTTC.

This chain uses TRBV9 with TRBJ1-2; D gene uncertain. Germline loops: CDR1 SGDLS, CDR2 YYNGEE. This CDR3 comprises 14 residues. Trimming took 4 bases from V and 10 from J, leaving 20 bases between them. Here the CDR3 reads CASSHSSLTIFYTF. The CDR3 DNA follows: TGTGCCAGCAGCCATTCCTCCTTGACAATTTTCTACACCTTC.

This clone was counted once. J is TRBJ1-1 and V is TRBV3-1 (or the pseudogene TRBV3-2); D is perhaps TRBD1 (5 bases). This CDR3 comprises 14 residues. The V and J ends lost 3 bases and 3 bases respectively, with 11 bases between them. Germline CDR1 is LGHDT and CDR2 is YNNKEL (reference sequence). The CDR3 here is CASSQGGKDTEAFF. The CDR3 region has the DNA TGTGCCAGCAGCCAGGGGGGAAAAGACACTGAAGCTTTCTTT.

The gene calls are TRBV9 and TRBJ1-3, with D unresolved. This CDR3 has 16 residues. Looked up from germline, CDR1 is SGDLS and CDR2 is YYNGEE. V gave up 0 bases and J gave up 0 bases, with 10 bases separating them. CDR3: CASSVGSSFSGNTIYF. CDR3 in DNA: TGTGCCAGCAGCGTAGGGAGTTCTTTCTCTGGAAACACCATATATTTT.

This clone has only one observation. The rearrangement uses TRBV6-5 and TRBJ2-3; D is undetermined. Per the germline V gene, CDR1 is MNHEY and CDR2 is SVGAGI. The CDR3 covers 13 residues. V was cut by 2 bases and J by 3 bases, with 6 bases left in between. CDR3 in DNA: TGTGCCAGCAGTTACGCGGATACAGATACGCAGTATTTT. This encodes CASSYADTDTQYF.